The rows below give T cell receptor beta chains drawn from one sample of a study of T cells after yellow fever vaccination. TCRdb re-analysed the 5' RACE reads in MiXCR, keeping a single row per CDR3 protein. Of 300,000 to 400,000 distinct CDR3 sequences listed, about 10% were seen once; the top ten hold 3% to 4%. The sequencing used CD4+ T cells sorted from PBMCs, collected 45 days after the yellow fever booster vaccination. The receptors here all came from a man in his late teens or twenties who received the YFV17D yellow fever vaccine. Both conserved end residues are part of each CDR3. Clone size appears in some rows only: once, few, many, or a class for an expanded clone.

abundance	v_gene	j_gene	CDR3aa
-	TRBV5-4	TRBJ2-5	CASSYSGTKTQYF
few	TRBV5-6	TRBJ1-2	CASRIKGVGYGYTF
few	TRBV6-6	TRBJ2-7	CASTDGQTQRGEQYF
few	TRBV18	TRBJ2-5	CASSPSEGAETQYF
many	TRBV4-1	TRBJ1-2	CASSQAIGGTGGRTNYGYTF
many	TRBV25-1	TRBJ2-1	CASSDSGGAFDEQFF
few	TRBV4-3	TRBJ2-2	CASSQPQGAGELFF
many	TRBV6-1	TRBJ1-2	CASSDIWASLGSWSYTF
-	TRBV19	TRBJ2-1	CASSTPQGREQFF
-	TRBV12-3/TRBV12-4	TRBJ2-5	CASSLISGEETQYF
few	TRBV29-1	TRBJ1-1	CSVARVDSEAFF
-	TRBV19	TRBJ2-3	CATAYGTSKTDTQYF
-	TRBV5-1	TRBJ2-1	CASSFSSNEQFF
-	TRBV6-6	TRBJ1-2	CASSGTGGADYGYTF
few	TRBV5-1	TRBJ2-7	CASSLQAGPYEQYF
few	TRBV14	TRBJ1-2	CASSQVSGESYTF
few	TRBV7-9	TRBJ1-1	CASSLIEPGPPNTEAFF
many	TRBV5-1	TRBJ2-5	CASSLLPLGQKETQYF
-	TRBV20-1	TRBJ2-5	CSASQGAQETQYF
few	TRBV7-9	TRBJ2-4	CASSFSGGASIQYF
once	TRBV30	TRBJ1-6	CAWSPQGQGSPLHF
few	TRBV7-2	TRBJ1-3	CASRADTWTNTIYF
-	TRBV12-3/TRBV12-4	TRBJ1-6	CASSLGFTNSPLHF
-	TRBV24-1	TRBJ2-1	CATSDPRTRYNEQFF
many	TRBV5-5	TRBJ1-1	CASTLDRYKTEAFF
-	TRBV4-2	TRBJ2-5	CASSQESAEETQYF
many	TRBV5-1	TRBJ1-2	CASNTGQGYGYTF
-	TRBV7-9	TRBJ2-3	CASSLDPGATDTQYF
few	TRBV30	TRBJ1-5	CAWSLRAGGQPQHF
few	TRBV29-1	TRBJ1-5	CSVDQGLDQPQHF
few	TRBV5-1	TRBJ1-4	CASRTGGLANEKLFF
-	TRBV12-3/TRBV12-4	TRBJ1-6	CASSRISNSPLHF
few	TRBV6-1	TRBJ1-1	CASRLNPAGGTEAFF